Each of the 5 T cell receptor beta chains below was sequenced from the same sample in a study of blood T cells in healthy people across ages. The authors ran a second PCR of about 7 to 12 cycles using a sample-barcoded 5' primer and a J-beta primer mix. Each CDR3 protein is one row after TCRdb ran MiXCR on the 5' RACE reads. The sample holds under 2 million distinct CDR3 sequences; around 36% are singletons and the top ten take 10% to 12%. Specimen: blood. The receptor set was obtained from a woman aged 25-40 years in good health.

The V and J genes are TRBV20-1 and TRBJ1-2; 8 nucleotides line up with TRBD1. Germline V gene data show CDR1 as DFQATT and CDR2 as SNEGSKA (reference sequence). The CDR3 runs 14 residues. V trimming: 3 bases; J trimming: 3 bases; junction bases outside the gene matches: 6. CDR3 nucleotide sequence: TGCAGTGCTAGGGCTTACAGGGGGGACTATGGCTACACCTTC. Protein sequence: CSARAYRGDYGYTF.

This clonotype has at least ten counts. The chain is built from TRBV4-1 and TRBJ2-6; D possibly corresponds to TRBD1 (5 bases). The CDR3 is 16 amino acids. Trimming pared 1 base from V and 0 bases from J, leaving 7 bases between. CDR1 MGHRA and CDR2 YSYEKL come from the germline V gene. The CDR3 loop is CASSQVRGSGANVLTF. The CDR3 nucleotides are TGCGCCAGCAGCCAAGTAAGGGGCTCTGGGGCCAACGTCCTGACTTTC.

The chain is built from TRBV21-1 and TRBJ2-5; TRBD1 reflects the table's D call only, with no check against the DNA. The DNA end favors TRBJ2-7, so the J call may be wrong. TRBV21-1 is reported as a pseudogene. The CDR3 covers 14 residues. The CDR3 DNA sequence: TGTGCCAGCAGCAAAGTCGGCGGGGGCTACGAGCAGTACTTC. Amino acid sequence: CASSKVGGGYEQYF.

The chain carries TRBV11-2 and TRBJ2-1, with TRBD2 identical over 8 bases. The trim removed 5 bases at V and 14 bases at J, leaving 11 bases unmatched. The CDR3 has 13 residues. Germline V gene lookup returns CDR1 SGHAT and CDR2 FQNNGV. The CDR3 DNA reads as TGTGCCAGCAGCGCCGTTACCGGGACTAGTGAGTTCTTC. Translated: CASSAVTGTSEFF.

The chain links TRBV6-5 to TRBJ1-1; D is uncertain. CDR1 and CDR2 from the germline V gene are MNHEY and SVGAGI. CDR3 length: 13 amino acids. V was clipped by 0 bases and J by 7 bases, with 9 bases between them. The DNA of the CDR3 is TGTGCCAGCAGTTACTCCGCACGGCGTGAAGCTTTCTTT. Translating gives CASSYSARREAFF.